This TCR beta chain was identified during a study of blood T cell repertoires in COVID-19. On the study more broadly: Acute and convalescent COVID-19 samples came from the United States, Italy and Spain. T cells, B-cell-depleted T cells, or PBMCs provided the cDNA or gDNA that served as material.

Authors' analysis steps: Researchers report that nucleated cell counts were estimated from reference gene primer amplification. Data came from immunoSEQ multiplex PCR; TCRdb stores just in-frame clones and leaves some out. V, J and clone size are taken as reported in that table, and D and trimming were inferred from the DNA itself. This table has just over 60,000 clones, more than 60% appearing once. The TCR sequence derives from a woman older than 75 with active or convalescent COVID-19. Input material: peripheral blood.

Written as DNA, the CDR3 is TGTGCCAGCAGTCCGGACAGGGGGCGGGAAACTGAAGCTTTCTTT. Translating gives CASSPDRGRETEAFF. This chain joins TRBV2 and TRBJ1-1; 11 bases align to TRBD1. The CDR3 has 15 amino acids. From germline, CDR1 is SNHLY and CDR2 FYNNEI. The V gene end was trimmed by 5 bases and the J gene end by 5 bases; junction bases not matched to a gene: 7.